A selection of T cell receptor beta chains follows, all from one sample in a study of patients and donors after allogeneic stem cell transplantation. One entry per CDR3 protein results from TCRdb running MiXCR on the RT-PCR reads. The sample has over 400,000 distinct CDR3 sequences, more than 15% seen once. The material sequenced was blood, either unsorted or a sorted T cell fraction (not recorded which). Every receptor here comes from a human donor who was either an allogeneic HSCT recipient or a stem cell or donor lymphocyte infusion donor (not recorded which). It is not recorded whose cells these are; they may come from a transplant donor. CDR3s include the opening cysteine and the closing phenylalanine or tryptophan. The D gene is left open where the match is weak. The listing skips clone size in some rows; elsewhere it reads once, few, many or a size class.

size	J	D	V	CDR3	DNA
-	TRBJ2-5	-	TRBV29-1	CSVQGLFLETQYF	TGCAGCGTTCAGGGTTTGTTTTTGGAGACCCAGTACTTC
-	TRBJ1-6	-	TRBV7-2	CASSLRYSPLHF	TGTGCCAGCAGCTTACGGTATTCACCCCTCCACTTT
-	TRBJ1-1	-	TRBV6-2/TRBV6-3	CASRQAAQRNTEAFF	TGTGCCAGCAGACAGGCGGCCCAGAGGAACACTGAAGCTTTCTTT
-	TRBJ2-5	TRBD1	TRBV12-3/TRBV12-4	CASSYPIGQGGQETQYF	TGTGCCAGCAGTTACCCCATTGGACAGGGGGGGCAAGAGACCCAGTACTTC
many	TRBJ2-7	-	TRBV12-3/TRBV12-4	CASSLRLSYEQYF	TGTGCCAGCAGTTTACGGCTCTCCTACGAGCAGTACTTC
-	TRBJ1-2	-	TRBV5-5	CASSGGPPGYGYTF	TGTGCCAGCAGCGGAGGACCCCCCGGGTATGGCTACACCTTC
few	TRBJ2-1	TRBD2	TRBV6-1	CASSAPTSGVPSSYNEQFF	TGTGCCAGCAGTGCCCCGACTAGCGGCGTCCCGAGCTCCTACAATGAGCAGTTCTTC
-	TRBJ2-7	TRBD2	TRBV20-1	CSASGSDSYEQYF	TGCAGTGCCAGCGGGAGCGATTCCTACGAGCAGTACTTC
few	TRBJ1-2	-	TRBV12-3/TRBV12-4	CASRRGYGYTF	TGTGCCAGCAGGCGGGGCTATGGCTACACCTTC
-	TRBJ2-1	TRBD2	TRBV6-5	CASSSLRTSWWGEQFF	TGTGCCAGCAGTTCCCTACGGACTAGCTGGTGGGGTGAGCAGTTCTTC
many	TRBJ2-2	TRBD1	TRBV12-3/TRBV12-4	CASIHRGLHTGELFF	TGTGCCAGCATTCACAGGGGGCTTCACACCGGGGAGCTGTTTTTT
few	TRBJ2-5	-	TRBV18	CASSPRAYQETQYF	TGTGCCAGCTCACCCAGGGCGTACCAAGAGACCCAGTACTTC
few	TRBJ2-1	-	TRBV6-2/TRBV6-3	CASSYGQPKEQFF	TGTGCCAGCAGTTACGGCCAGCCTAAAGAGCAGTTCTTC
-	TRBJ2-7	-	TRBV12-3/TRBV12-4	CASRYRGGGEQYF	TGTGCCAGCAGGTACAGGGGGGGTGGAGAGCAGTACTTC
few	TRBJ2-7	-	TRBV20-1	CSAPGPYEQYF	TGCAGTGCTCCGGGTCCCTACGAGCAGTACTTC
few	TRBJ2-1	-	TRBV3-1	CASSQGRLANNEQFF	TGTGCCAGCAGCCAAGGGCGGCTAGCGAACAATGAGCAGTTCTTC
-	TRBJ2-5	-	TRBV12-3/TRBV12-4	CASTPGGGWQETQYF	TGTGCCAGCACCCCAGGGGGGGGGTGGCAAGAGACCCAGTACTTC
-	TRBJ2-2	-	TRBV15	CATSRDLPTTGELFF	TGTGCCACCAGCAGAGATTTACCGACGACCGGGGAGCTGTTTTTT
-	TRBJ2-3	-	TRBV7-3	CASSPHRVGTDTQYF	TGTGCCAGCAGCCCCCACAGGGTGGGAACAGATACGCAGTATTTT
-	TRBJ1-5	-	TRBV12-3/TRBV12-4	CATAGSSNQPQHF	TGTGCCACGGCCGGGAGCAGCAATCAGCCCCAGCATTTT
many	TRBJ2-5	TRBD2	TRBV18	CASSPPGLAGETQYF	TGTGCCAGCTCACCACCGGGACTAGCGGGAGAGACCCAGTACTTC
-	TRBJ1-1	-	TRBV7-8	CASSLDTGSGAFF	TGTGCCAGCAGCTTAGATACAGGGTCGGGAGCTTTCTTT
-	TRBJ2-1	TRBD2	TRBV7-3	CASSFDGLAENEQFF	TGTGCCAGCAGTTTCGACGGACTAGCGGAAAATGAGCAGTTCTTC
many	TRBJ1-5	TRBD1	TRBV7-8	CASSLVRQGVQPQHF	TGTGCCAGCAGCTTAGTACGACAGGGGGTTCAGCCCCAGCATTTT
few	TRBJ1-6	-	TRBV12-3/TRBV12-4	CASSAGSYNSPLHF	TGTGCCAGCAGTGCGGGCTCCTATAATTCACCCCTCCACTTT
-	TRBJ1-4	-	TRBV20-1	CSARQTNEKLFF	TGCAGTGCCAGACAAACGAATGAAAAACTGTTTTTT
few	TRBJ2-1	TRBD2	TRBV19	CASSAIAGFSYNEQFF	TGTGCCAGTAGTGCTATAGCGGGATTCTCCTACAATGAGCAGTTCTTC
-	TRBJ1-2	TRBD1	TRBV5-1	CASSLEPDRIYGYTF	TGCGCCAGCAGCCTGGAACCGGACAGGATTTATGGCTACACCTTC